This TCR beta chain came from a study of post-analysis software for immune sequencing data. Study-wide findings and caveats: A handful of TRBV segments were significantly more frequent in patients than in controls. TRBV5-6, TRBV5-1 and TRBV20-1 were among these segments.

This clonotype came up once. Its antigen is not identified. CDR3 length: 14 residues. Trimming at V came to 4 bases and at J to 6 bases, leaving 8 bases not matched to a gene. Germline CDR1 and CDR2: SGHRS and YFSETQ. Every TCR beta cDNA library bore unique molecular identifiers. TCRdb fed the PCR reads into MiXCR, producing one record per CDR3 protein. Among about 620,000 distinct CDR3 sequences listed, roughly two fifths were seen once. The sequenced sample consisted of blood. The chain has TRBV5-1 and TRBJ1-2, with 8 bases fitting TRBD1. The receptor was isolated from a girl between 10 and 17 years old with multiple sclerosis. The CDR3 DNA sequence: TGCGCCAGCAGCCCTACGACAGGGGAAGATGGCTACACCTTC. Amino acid sequence: CASSPTTGEDGYTF.